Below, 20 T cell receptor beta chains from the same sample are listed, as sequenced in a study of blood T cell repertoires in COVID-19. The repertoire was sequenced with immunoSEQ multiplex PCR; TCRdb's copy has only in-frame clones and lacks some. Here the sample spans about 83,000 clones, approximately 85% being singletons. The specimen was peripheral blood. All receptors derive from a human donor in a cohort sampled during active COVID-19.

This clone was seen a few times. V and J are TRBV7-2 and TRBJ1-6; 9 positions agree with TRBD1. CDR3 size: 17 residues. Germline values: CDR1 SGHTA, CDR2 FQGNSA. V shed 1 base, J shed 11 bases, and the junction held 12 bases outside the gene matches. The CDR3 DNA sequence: TGTGCCAGCAGCTTAGGGAACAGGGGGCAAGGTACGGCACCCCTCCACTTT. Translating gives CASSLGNRGQGTAPLHF. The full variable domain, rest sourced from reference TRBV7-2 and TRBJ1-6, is GAGVSQSPSNKVTEKGKDVELRCDPISGHTALYWYRQSLGQGLEFLIYFQGNSAPDKSGLPSDRFSAERTGGSVSTLTIQRTQQEDSAVYLCASSLGNRGQGTAPLHFGNGTRLTVT.

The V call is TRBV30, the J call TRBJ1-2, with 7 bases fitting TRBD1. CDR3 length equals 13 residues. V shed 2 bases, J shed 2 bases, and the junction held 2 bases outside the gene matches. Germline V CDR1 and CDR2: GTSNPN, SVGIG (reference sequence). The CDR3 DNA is TGTGCCTGGAGTAGGGACAGCAACTATGGCTACACCTTC. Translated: CAWSRDSNYGYTF.

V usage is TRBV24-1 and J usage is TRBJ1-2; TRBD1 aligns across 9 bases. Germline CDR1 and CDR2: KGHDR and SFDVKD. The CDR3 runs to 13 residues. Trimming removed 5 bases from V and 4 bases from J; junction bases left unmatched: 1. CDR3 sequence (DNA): TGTGCCACCAGTGGGGGACAGGGCTATGGCTACACCTTC. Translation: CATSGGQGYGYTF.

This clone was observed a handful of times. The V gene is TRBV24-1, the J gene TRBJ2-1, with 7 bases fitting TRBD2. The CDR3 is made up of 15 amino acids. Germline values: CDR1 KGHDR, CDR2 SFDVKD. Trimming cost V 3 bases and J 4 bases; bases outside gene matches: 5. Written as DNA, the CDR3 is TGTGCCACCAGTGATGCGGGAGTAAGGTACAATGAGCAGTTCTTC. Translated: CATSDAGVRYNEQFF.

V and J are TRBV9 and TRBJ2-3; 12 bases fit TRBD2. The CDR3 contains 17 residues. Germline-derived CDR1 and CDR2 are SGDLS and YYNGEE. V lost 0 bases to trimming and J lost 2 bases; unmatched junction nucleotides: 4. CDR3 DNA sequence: TGTGCCAGCAGCGTAGGGACTAGCGGGGATAACACAGATACGCAGTATTTT. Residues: CASSVGTSGDNTDTQYF. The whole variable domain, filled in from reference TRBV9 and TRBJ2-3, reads DSGVTQTPKHLITATGQRVTLRCSPRSGDLSVYWYQQSLDQGLQFLIQYYNGEERAKGNILERFSAQQFPDLHSELNLSSLELGDSALYFCASSVGTSGDNTDTQYFGPGTRLTVL.

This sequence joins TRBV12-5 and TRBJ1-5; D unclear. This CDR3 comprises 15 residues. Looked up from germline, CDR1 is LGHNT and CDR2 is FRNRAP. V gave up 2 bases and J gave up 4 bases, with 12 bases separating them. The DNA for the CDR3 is TGTGCTAGTGGTTTGTCCGGAGGATTTAATCAGCCCCAGCATTTT. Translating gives CASGLSGGFNQPQHF.

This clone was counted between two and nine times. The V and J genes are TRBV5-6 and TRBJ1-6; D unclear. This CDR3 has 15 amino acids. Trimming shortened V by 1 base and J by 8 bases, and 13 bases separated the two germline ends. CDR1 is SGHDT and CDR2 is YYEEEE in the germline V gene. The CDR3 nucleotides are TGTGCCAGCAGCTTGCAGCCCAGGATGGATTCACCCCTCCACTTT. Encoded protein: CASSLQPRMDSPLHF.

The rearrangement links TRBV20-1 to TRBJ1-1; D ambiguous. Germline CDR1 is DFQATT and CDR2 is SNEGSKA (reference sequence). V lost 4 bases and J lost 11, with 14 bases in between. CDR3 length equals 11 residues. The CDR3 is CSAIGSDSAFF. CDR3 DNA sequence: TGCAGTGCTATAGGGAGCGATTCGGCTTTCTTT.

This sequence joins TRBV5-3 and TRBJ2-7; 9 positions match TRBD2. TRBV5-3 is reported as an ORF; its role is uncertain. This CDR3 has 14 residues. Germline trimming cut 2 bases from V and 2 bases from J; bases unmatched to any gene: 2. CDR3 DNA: TGTGCCAGAAGCTTCTGCGGGGGGGCCTACGAGCAGTACTTC. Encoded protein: CARSFCGGAYEQYF.

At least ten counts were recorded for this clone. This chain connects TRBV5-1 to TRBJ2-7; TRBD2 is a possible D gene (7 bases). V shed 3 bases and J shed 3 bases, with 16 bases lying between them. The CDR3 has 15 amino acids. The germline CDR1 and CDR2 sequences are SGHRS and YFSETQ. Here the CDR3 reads CASSSAAGQYYEQYF. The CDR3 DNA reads TGCGCCAGCAGCTCGGCAGCGGGACAATACTACGAGCAGTACTTC.

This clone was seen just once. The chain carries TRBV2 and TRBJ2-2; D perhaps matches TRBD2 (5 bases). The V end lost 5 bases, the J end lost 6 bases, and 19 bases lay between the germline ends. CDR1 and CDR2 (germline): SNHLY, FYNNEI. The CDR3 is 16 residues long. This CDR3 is CASSSHGVTIPGELFF. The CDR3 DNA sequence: TGTGCCAGCAGTTCCCACGGGGTTACCATCCCCGGGGAGCTGTTTTTT.

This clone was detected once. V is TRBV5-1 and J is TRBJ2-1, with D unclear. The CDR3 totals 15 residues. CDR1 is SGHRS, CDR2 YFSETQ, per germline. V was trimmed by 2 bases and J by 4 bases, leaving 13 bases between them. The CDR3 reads CASSLASPGYNEQFF. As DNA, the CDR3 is TGCGCCAGCAGCTTAGCGTCTCCTGGGTACAATGAGCAGTTCTTC.

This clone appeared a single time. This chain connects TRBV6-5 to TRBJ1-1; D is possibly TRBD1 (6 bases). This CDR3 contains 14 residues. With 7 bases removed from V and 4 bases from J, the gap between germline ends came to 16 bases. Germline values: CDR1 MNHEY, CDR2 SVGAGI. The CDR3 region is CASNFGGAGTEAFF. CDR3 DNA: TGTGCCAGCAACTTTGGGGGGGCAGGCACTGAAGCTTTCTTT.

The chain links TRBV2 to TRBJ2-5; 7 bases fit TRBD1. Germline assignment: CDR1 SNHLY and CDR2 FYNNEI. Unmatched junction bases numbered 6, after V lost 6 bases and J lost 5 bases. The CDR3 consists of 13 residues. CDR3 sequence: CASRGDSWETQYF. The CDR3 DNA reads TGTGCCAGCAGGGGGGACAGTTGGGAGACCCAGTACTTC.

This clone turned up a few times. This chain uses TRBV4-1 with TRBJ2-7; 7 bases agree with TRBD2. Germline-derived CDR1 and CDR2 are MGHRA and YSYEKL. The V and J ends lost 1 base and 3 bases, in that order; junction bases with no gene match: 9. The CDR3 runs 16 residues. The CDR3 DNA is TGCGCCAGCAGCCAAGGTCGCAGCGGGGATGACTACGAGCAGTACTTC. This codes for CASSQGRSGDDYEQYF.

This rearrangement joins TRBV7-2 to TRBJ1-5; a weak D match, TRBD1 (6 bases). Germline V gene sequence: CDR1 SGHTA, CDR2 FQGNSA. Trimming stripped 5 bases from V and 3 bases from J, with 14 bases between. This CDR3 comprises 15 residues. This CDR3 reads CASSRTGLLNQPQHF. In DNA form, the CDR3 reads TGTGCCAGCAGCCGCACAGGGCTACTCAATCAGCCCCAGCATTTT.

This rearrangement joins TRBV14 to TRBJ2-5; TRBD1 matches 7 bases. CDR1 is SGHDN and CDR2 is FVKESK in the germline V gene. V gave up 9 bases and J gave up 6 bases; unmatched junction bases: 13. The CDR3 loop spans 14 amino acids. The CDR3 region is CARKRQGSVKTQYF. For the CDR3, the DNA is TGTGCCAGGAAGAGACAGGGTTCGGTAAAGACCCAGTACTTC.

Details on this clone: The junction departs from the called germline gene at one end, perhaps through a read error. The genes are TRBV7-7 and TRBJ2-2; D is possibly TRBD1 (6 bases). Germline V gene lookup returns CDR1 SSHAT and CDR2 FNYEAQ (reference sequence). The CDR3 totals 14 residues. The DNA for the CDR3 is TGTGCTAGCAGCACAGGGATCGACACCGGGGAGCTGTTTTTT. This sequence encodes CASSTGIDTGELFF.

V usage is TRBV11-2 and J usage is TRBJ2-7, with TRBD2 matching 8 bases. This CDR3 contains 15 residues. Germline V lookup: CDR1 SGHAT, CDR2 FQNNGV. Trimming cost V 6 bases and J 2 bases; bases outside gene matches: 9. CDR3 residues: CASSSFGLAAYEQYF. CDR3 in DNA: TGTGCCAGCAGTTCGTTTGGACTAGCAGCCTACGAGCAGTACTTC.

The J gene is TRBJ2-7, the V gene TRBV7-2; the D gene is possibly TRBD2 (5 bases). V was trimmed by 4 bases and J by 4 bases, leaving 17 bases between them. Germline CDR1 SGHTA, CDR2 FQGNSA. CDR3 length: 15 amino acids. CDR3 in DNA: TGTGCCAGCAGCTCCGGCCACAAGCGGAAATACGAGCAGTACTTC. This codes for CASSSGHKRKYEQYF. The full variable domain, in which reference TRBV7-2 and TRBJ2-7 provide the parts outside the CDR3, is GAGVSQSPSNKVTEKGKDVELRCDPISGHTALYWYRQSLGQGLEFLIYFQGNSAPDKSGLPSDRFSAERTGGSVSTLTIQRTQQEDSAVYLCASSSGHKRKYEQYFGPGTRLTVT.